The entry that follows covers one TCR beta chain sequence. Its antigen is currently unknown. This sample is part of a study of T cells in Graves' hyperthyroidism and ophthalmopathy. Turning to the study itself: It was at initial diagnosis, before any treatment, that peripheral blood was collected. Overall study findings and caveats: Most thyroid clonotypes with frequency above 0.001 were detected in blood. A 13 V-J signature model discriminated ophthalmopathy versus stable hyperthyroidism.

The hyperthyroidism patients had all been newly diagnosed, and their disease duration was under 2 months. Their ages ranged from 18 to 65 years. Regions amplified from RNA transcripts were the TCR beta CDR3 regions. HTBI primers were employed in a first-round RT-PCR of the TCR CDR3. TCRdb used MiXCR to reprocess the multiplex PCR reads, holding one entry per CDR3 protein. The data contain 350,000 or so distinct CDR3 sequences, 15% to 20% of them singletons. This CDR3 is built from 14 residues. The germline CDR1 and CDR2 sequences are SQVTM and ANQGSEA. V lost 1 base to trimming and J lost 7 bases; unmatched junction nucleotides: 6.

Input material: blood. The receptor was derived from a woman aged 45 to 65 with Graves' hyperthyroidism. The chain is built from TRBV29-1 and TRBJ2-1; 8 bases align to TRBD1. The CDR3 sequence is CSVEGGQAWNEQFF. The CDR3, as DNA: TGCAGCGTTGAAGGGGGACAGGCCTGGAATGAGCAGTTCTTC.